This TCR beta chain was observed in a study of breast tumors, draining lymph nodes, adjacent tissues. The lymph nodes were axillary draining lymph nodes from breast cancer patients. Trimming left V 9 bases short and J 5 bases short, with 20 bases between. This CDR3 region has 14 residues. CDR1 is MDHEN, CDR2 SYDVKM, per germline. MiXCR, applied by TCRdb to the multiplex PCR reads, yields one record per CDR3 protein. The repertoire includes 200,000 to 250,000 distinct CDR3 sequences, under 40% of them detected once, and about 3.3% sits in the top ten. This chain joins TRBV28 and TRBJ2-7; D is perhaps TRBD2 (7 bases). The receptor comes from a female donor with breast cancer. Some clones in this sample may be carry-over from other donors' samples. The source material was axillary lymph node tissue. CDR3 nucleotides: TGTGCCAGAGGGAAGGGGGAGGGGTCCAACGAGCAGTACTTC. The encoded protein is CARGKGEGSNEQYF.